One and the same sample provided the 29 T cell receptor beta chains below, sequenced in a study of blood T cell repertoires in COVID-19. Assay used: immunoSEQ multiplex PCR; TCRdb lists only in-frame clones, some missing. The sample consists of about 340,000 clones, around 88% of them appearing once. Sequencing used peripheral blood. These receptor sequences come from a young man with active or convalescent COVID-19.

V is TRBV5-1 and J is TRBJ2-5, with 7 bases identical to TRBD1. V shed 3 bases, J shed 5 bases, and the junction held 4 bases outside the gene matches. CDR1 and CDR2 from the germline V gene are SGHRS and YFSETQ. CDR3 size: 13 residues. This CDR3 reads CASSSTGWETQYF. The CDR3 nucleotides are TGCGCCAGCAGCTCGACAGGGTGGGAGACCCAGTACTTC.

This clone was picked up one time. The rearrangement links TRBV9 to TRBJ2-3; D is perhaps TRBD1 (7 bases). The CDR3 is 14 amino acids. V was pared by 3 bases and J by 5 bases, with 13 bases between. The germline V gene encodes CDR1 SGDLS and CDR2 YYNGEE. The CDR3 region has the DNA TGTGCCAGCAGCGGACCAGGGGGGTTAGATACGCAGTATTTT. Encoded protein: CASSGPGGLDTQYF. Full variable domain (missing parts from reference TRBV9 and TRBJ2-3): DSGVTQTPKHLITATGQRVTLRCSPRSGDLSVYWYQQSLDQGLQFLIQYYNGEERAKGNILERFSAQQFPDLHSELNLSSLELGDSALYFCASSGPGGLDTQYFGPGTRLTVL.

V and J are TRBV10-3 and TRBJ1-2; 7 bases agree with TRBD1. The CDR3 is 14 residues long. V was pared by 8 bases and J by 1 base, with 7 bases of the junction left unmatched. Germline values: CDR1 ENHRY, CDR2 SYGVKD. The CDR3 reads CAIRQGEINYGYTF. The CDR3 region has the DNA TGTGCCATCCGACAGGGCGAGATTAACTATGGCTACACCTTC.

J is TRBJ1-6 and V is TRBV30; D remains ambiguous. Trimming left V 4 bases short and J 7 bases short, with 8 bases between. Per germline, CDR1 GTSNPN and CDR2 SVGIG (reference sequence). The CDR3 sequence is 12 residues long. For the CDR3, the DNA is TGTGCCTGGACAGGCGGGAATTCACCCCTCCACTTT. Encoded protein: CAWTGGNSPLHF.

A single count supports this clone. Here the CDR3 reads CASSQDKQQGFWNTEAFF. The CDR3 coding sequence is TGCGCCAGCAGCCAAGATAAACAACAGGGGTTTTGGAACACTGAAGCTTTCTTT. V gene TRBV4-3 combines with J gene TRBJ1-1, with 7 nucleotides matching TRBD1. The CDR3 covers 18 residues. In germline, CDR1 is LGHNA, CDR2 YSLEER. V shed 0 bases and J 1 base; nucleotides not matched to a gene: 11.

The V gene is TRBV29-1, the J gene TRBJ1-5; no reliable D call. The germline CDR1 and CDR2 sequences are SQVTM and ANQGSEA. Trimming removed 4 bases at V and 6 bases at J, with 10 bases between. The CDR3 consists of 12 residues. Written as DNA, the CDR3 is TGCAGCGTTGGCGAGGTTGGTCAGCCCCAGCATTTT. It codes for CSVGEVGQPQHF.

This clone was seen more than once but under ten times. V and J are TRBV4-3 and TRBJ1-1; D is ambiguous. This CDR3 comprises 14 residues. The V gene's germline CDR1 is LGHNA and CDR2 YSLEER. Trimming cost V 1 base and J 0 bases, with 6 bases left between them. For the CDR3, the DNA is TGCGCCAGCAGCCAAGGGGGAGTGAACACTGAAGCTTTCTTT. As protein: CASSQGGVNTEAFF.

This clone appeared a few times. The rearrangement links TRBV28 to TRBJ2-1, with a possible D match to TRBD2 (5 bases). V lost 1 base to trimming and J lost 0 bases, with 10 bases between them. CDR3 length equals 16 residues. CDR1 and CDR2 (germline): MDHEN, SYDVKM. CDR3 nucleotides: TGTGCCAGCAGTTTATACAGAGGGATCTCCTACAATGAGCAGTTCTTC. Translating it yields CASSLYRGISYNEQFF.

In its sample, this clone was seen once. The chain is built from TRBV7-2 and TRBJ1-5; the D is unclear. The CDR3 runs 15 residues. CDR1 and CDR2 (germline): SGHTA, FQGNSA. V lost 1 base to trimming and J lost 3 bases, with 10 bases between them. The CDR3 nucleotides read TGTGCCAGCAGCTTAGTCGGAGGGAACAATCAGCCCCAGCATTTT. This sequence encodes CASSLVGGNNQPQHF. The full variable domain, its missing parts supplied by reference TRBV7-2 and TRBJ1-5, is GAGVSQSPSNKVTEKGKDVELRCDPISGHTALYWYRQSLGQGLEFLIYFQGNSAPDKSGLPSDRFSAERTGGSVSTLTIQRTQQEDSAVYLCASSLVGGNNQPQHFGDGTRLSIL.

The rearrangement links TRBV10-3 to TRBJ1-5; 7 bases align to TRBD1. J lost 9 bases, V lost 1 base, and 9 bases had no gene match. The CDR3 has 15 amino acids. Germline lookup yields CDR1 ENHRY and CDR2 SYGVKD. The DNA of the CDR3 is TGTGCCATCAGTGAGTATGGGACAGCGGGGGGGCCCCAGCATTTT. Amino acids: CAISEYGTAGGPQHF.

V gene TRBV19 combines with J gene TRBJ2-1; TRBD1 is a possible D gene (5 bases). CDR3 length: 17 amino acids. Germline V gene sequence: CDR1 LNHDA, CDR2 SQIVND (reference sequence). V was clipped by 6 bases and J by 0 bases, with 18 bases between them. The CDR3 bases are TGTGCCAGTAGCACCGGGCAGGGCAAGAGCTCCTACAATGAGCAGTTCTTC. This sequence encodes CASSTGQGKSSYNEQFF.

This clone was observed a handful of times. The chain couples TRBV18 to TRBJ2-4, with D unclear. Germline values: CDR1 KGHSH, CDR2 LQKENI. Trimming cost V 0 bases and J 1 base, with 13 bases left between them. This CDR3 has 17 residues. The CDR3 loop reads CASSPPLGSDAKNIQYF. The DNA of the CDR3 is TGTGCCAGCTCACCACCCCTCGGCAGCGACGCCAAAAACATTCAGTACTTC. The full variable domain, rest sourced from reference TRBV18 and TRBJ2-4, is NAGVMQNPRHLVRRRGQEARLRCSPMKGHSHVYWYRQLPEEGLKFMVYLQKENIIDESGMPKERFSAEFPKEGPSILRIQQVVRGDSAAYFCASSPPLGSDAKNIQYFGAGTRLSVL.

V usage is TRBV9 and J usage is TRBJ2-3, with 11 positions matching TRBD2. V was clipped by 3 bases and J by 3 bases; unmatched bases: 3. In germline, CDR1 is SGDLS, CDR2 YYNGEE. The CDR3 is 15 amino acids. The CDR3 DNA follows: TGTGCCAGCAGCGCGACTAGCGGGGAAACAGATACGCAGTATTTT. Protein: CASSATSGETDTQYF.

The chain uses TRBV14 and TRBJ2-5, with D possibly TRBD1 on 6 matching bases. The germline V and J ends were trimmed by 4 bases and 4 bases, with 10 bases remaining between them. There are 13 residues in the CDR3. CDR1 SGHDN and CDR2 FVKESK come from the germline V gene. CDR3 amino acids: CASSRQAGETQYF. CDR3 nucleotide sequence: TGTGCCAGCAGCCGACAGGCCGGAGAGACCCAGTACTTC.

This chain joins TRBV5-1 and TRBJ1-2; the D is unclear. Germline V gene data show CDR1 as SGHRS and CDR2 as YFSETQ. V dropped 1 base and J dropped 3 bases, with 10 bases sitting between them. The CDR3 runs 14 residues. For the CDR3, the DNA is TGCGCCAGCAGCTTGTCCGAGGGTCACTATGGCTACACCTTC. This gives the protein CASSLSEGHYGYTF.

The chain's CDR3 is CASSQTITRGPSWGYTF. The CDR3 nucleotides read TGCGCCAGCAGCCAGACCATAACCAGGGGGCCTAGTTGGGGCTACACCTTC. The chain carries TRBV4-1 and TRBJ1-2, with 8 bases lining up with TRBD1. Per the germline V gene, CDR1 is MGHRA and CDR2 is YSYEKL. The V gene end was trimmed by 3 bases and the J gene end by 8 bases; junction bases not matched to a gene: 17. The length of the CDR3 is 17 residues.

This chain joins TRBV28 and TRBJ2-7; no clear D. The CDR3 runs 16 residues. Trimming pared 2 bases from V and 10 bases from J, leaving 24 bases between. Germline V gene lookup returns CDR1 MDHEN and CDR2 SYDVKM. The CDR3: CASSLPPGQQQTNQYF. The DNA of the CDR3 is TGTGCCAGCAGTTTACCCCCCGGCCAACAACAGACAAACCAGTACTTC.

V usage is TRBV19 and J usage is TRBJ1-1; tentative D call: TRBD1 (5 bases). The V end was cut by 10 bases, the J end by 0 bases, with 21 bases between. The CDR3 loop spans 16 amino acids. CDR1 and CDR2 (germline): LNHDA, SQIVND (reference sequence). CDR3 DNA sequence: TGTGCCACCAGTAGCCCCATCCAGGGATTGAACACTGAAGCTTTCTTT. Translation: CATSSPIQGLNTEAFF.

The chain employs TRBV6-5 and TRBJ2-2, with no clear D. V lost 7 bases and J 3 bases, leaving 12 bases between the germline ends. Germline CDR1 MNHEY, CDR2 SVGAGI. The CDR3 runs 14 residues. The CDR3 loop is CASITRRDTGELFF. In nucleotides, the CDR3 is TGTGCCAGCATAACCAGACGGGACACCGGGGAGCTGTTTTTT.

The gene calls are TRBV19 and TRBJ2-5; weak D call: TRBD1 (6 bases). Germline V gene lookup returns CDR1 LNHDA and CDR2 SQIVND (reference sequence). The CDR3 loop spans 13 amino acids. V was shortened by 5 bases and J by 7 bases, with 14 bases between the two germline ends. CDR3 loop: CASSGQGRGTQYF. DNA of the CDR3: TGTGCCAGTAGTGGGCAGGGGAGAGGGACCCAGTACTTC.

The V call is TRBV5-8, the J call TRBJ1-5; 8 bases are a match to TRBD1. The CDR3 loop spans 17 amino acids. Germline values: CDR1 SGHTS, CDR2 YDEGEE. Germline trimming cut 4 bases from V and 0 bases from J; bases unmatched to any gene: 9. The CDR3 protein is CASSLPARGLSNQPQHF. CDR3 DNA: TGTGCCAGCAGCCTCCCCGCCAGGGGGCTTAGCAATCAGCCCCAGCATTTT.

The genes are TRBV4-2 and TRBJ1-5; 7 bases map to TRBD1. J lost 8 bases, V lost 0 bases, and 7 bases had no gene match. In germline, CDR1 is LGHNA, CDR2 YNFKEQ. The length of the CDR3 is 15 residues. As DNA, the CDR3 is TGTGCCAGCAGCCAAGAACAGGGGCTTACAAAGCCCCAGCATTTT. Translation gives CASSQEQGLTKPQHF.

V gene TRBV7-8 combines with J gene TRBJ2-5; D may be TRBD2 (7 bases). CDR1 and CDR2 (germline): SGHVS, FQNEAQ. The CDR3 spans 16 residues. V dropped 7 bases and J dropped 5 bases, with 23 bases sitting between them. This chain's CDR3 is CASTYRPGGIEETQYF. The CDR3 DNA reads as TGTGCCAGCACCTATCGCCCGGGGGGCATCGAGGAGACCCAGTACTTC.

The rearrangement links TRBV5-8 to TRBJ1-4; 7 nucleotides align to TRBD1. The ends lost 5 bases at V and 4 bases at J; junction bases unmatched: 5. The CDR3 runs 14 residues. The germline V gene has CDR1 SGHTS and CDR2 YDEGEE. CDR3 DNA sequence: TGTGCCAGCAGATTGACAGGGCTTAATGAAAAACTGTTTTTT. Amino acid sequence: CASRLTGLNEKLFF.

This chain uses TRBV9 with TRBJ1-6; tentatively, D is TRBD1 (5 bases). This CDR3 is 15 amino acids long. Germline values: CDR1 SGDLS, CDR2 YYNGEE. V lost 0 bases and J 4 bases, leaving 8 bases between the germline ends. This CDR3 reads CASSVGGGYNSPLHF. Written as DNA, the CDR3 is TGTGCCAGCAGCGTAGGTGGGGGGTATAATTCACCCCTCCACTTT.

The chain is built from TRBV19 and TRBJ2-7; 10 nucleotides align to TRBD1. Germline V gene lookup returns CDR1 LNHDA and CDR2 SQIVND (reference sequence). This CDR3 region has 14 residues. V gave up 9 bases and J gave up 3 bases; unmatched junction bases: 8. The chain's CDR3 is CASSPRTGGYEQYF. CDR3 bases: TGTGCCAGCTCGCCTCGGACAGGGGGCTACGAGCAGTACTTC.

This clone has only a few counts. The same CDR3 also results from other DNA sequences found in this sample. The V and J genes are TRBV5-1 and TRBJ1-1; D ambiguous. This CDR3 is 14 amino acids long. Germline V gene lookup returns CDR1 SGHRS and CDR2 YFSETQ. With 0 bases removed from V and 0 bases from J, the gap between germline ends came to 6 bases. The CDR3 here is CASSLDSLNTEAFF. CDR3 coding DNA: TGCGCCAGCAGCTTGGACAGCTTGAACACTGAAGCTTTCTTT.

This chain uses TRBV9 with TRBJ2-3; TRBD2 agrees at 9 bases. CDR1 SGDLS and CDR2 YYNGEE come from the germline V gene. The CDR3 runs to 17 residues. The V segment lost 4 bases and the J segment 0 bases; nucleotides outside the gene matches: 9. CDR3 sequence (DNA): TGTGCCAGCAGCAGACTTCCGGGACTAGCCAGCACAGATACGCAGTATTTT. Residues: CASSRLPGLASTDTQYF.

The gene calls are TRBV5-1 and TRBJ1-3; possibly TRBD1 for D (6 bases). The germline gives CDR1 SGHRS, CDR2 YFSETQ. The CDR3 totals 15 residues. With 9 bases removed from V and 0 bases from J, the gap between germline ends came to 16 bases. CDR3 nucleotide sequence: TGCGCCATCCCGTCGGGGGGCAGCTCTGGAAACACCATATATTTT. This sequence encodes CAIPSGGSSGNTIYF.